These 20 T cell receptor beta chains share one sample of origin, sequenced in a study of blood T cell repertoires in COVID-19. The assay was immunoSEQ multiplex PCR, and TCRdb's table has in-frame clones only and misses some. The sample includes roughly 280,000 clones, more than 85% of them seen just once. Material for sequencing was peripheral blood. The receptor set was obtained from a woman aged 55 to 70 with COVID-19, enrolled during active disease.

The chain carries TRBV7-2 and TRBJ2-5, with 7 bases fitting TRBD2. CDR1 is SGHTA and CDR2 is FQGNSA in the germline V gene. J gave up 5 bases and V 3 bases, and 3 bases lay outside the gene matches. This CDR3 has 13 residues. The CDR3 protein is CASSFAGVETQYF. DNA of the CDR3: TGTGCCAGCAGCTTCGCGGGAGTGGAGACCCAGTACTTC.

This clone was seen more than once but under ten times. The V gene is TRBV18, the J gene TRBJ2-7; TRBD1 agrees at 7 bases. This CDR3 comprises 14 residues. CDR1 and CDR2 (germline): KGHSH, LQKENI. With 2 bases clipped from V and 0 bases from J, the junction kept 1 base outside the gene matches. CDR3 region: CASSPAGGSYEQYF. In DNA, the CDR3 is TGTGCCAGCTCACCAGCAGGGGGCTCCTACGAGCAGTACTTC.

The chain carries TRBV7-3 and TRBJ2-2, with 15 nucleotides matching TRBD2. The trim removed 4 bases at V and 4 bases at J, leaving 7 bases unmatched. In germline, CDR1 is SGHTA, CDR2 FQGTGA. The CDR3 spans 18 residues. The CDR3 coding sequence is TGTGCCAGCAGCTCTCCGGGACTAGCGGGAGGAATCACCGGGGAGCTGTTTTTT. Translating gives CASSSPGLAGGITGELFF.

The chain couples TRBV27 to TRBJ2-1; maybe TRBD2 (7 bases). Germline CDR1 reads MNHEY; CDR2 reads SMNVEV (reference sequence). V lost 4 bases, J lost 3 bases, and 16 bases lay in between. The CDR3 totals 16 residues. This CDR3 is CASSSNAGAYYNEQFF. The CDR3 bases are TGTGCCAGCAGTTCGAATGCGGGGGCCTACTACAATGAGCAGTTCTTC.

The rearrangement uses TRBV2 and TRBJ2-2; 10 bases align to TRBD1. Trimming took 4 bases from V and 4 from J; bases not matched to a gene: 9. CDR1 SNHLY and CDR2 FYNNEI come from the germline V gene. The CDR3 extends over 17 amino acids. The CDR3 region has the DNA TGTGCCAGCAGTGCCCGAGGACAGGGGGTTATCACCGGGGAGCTGTTTTTT. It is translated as CASSARGQGVITGELFF. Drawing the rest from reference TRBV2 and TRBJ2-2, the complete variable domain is EPEVTQTPSHQVTQMGQEVILRCVPISNHLYFYWYRQILGQKVEFLVSFYNNEISEKSEIFDDQFSVERPDGSNFTLKIRSTKLEDSAMYFCASSARGQGVITGELFFGEGSRLTVL.

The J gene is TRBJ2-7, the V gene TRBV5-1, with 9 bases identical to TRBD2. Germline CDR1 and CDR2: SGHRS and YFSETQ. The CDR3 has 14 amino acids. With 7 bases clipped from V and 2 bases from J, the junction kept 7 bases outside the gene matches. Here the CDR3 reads CASRASSGTYEQYF. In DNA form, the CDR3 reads TGCGCCAGCCGAGCTTCTAGCGGGACCTACGAGCAGTACTTC. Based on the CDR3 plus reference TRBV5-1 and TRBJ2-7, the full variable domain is KAGVTQTPRYLIKTRGQQVTLSCSPISGHRSVSWYQQTPGQGLQFLFEYFSETQRNKGNFPGRFSGRQFSNSRSEMNVSTLELGDSALYLCASRASSGTYEQYFGPGTRLTVT.

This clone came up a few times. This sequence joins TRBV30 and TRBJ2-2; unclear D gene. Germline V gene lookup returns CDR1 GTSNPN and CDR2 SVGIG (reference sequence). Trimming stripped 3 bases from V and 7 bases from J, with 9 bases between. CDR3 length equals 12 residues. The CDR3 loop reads CAWRGLRGELFF. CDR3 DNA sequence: TGTGCCTGGAGGGGCCTGCGCGGGGAGCTGTTTTTT.

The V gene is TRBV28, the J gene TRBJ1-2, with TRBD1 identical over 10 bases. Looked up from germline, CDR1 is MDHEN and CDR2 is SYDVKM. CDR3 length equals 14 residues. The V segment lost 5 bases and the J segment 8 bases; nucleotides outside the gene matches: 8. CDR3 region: CASSPGDRGGGYTF. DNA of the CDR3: TGTGCCAGCAGTCCAGGGGACAGGGGAGGAGGCTACACCTTC.

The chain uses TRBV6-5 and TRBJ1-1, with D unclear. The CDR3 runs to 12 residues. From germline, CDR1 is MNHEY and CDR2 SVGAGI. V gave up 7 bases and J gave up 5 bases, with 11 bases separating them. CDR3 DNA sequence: TGTGCCAGCACCCTCTTCAGGACTGAAGCTTTCTTT. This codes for CASTLFRTEAFF.

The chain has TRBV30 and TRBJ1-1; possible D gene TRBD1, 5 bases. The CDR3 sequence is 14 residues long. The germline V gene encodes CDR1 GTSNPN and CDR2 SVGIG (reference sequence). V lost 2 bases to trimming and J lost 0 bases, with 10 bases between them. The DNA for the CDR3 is TGTGCCTGGAGTAAAGACAGCATGAACACTGAAGCTTTCTTT. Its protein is CAWSKDSMNTEAFF.

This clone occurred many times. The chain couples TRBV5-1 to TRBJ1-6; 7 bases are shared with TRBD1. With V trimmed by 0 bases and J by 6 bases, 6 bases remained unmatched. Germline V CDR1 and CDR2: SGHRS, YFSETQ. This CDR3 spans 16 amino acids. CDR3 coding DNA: TGCGCCAGCAGCTTGGAGGCAGGGGGAAGTAATTCACCCCTCCACTTT. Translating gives CASSLEAGGSNSPLHF.

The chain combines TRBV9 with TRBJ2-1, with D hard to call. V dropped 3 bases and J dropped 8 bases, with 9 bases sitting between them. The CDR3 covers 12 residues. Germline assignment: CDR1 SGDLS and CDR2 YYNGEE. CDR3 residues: CASSASSDEQFF. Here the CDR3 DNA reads TGTGCCAGCAGCGCCTCGTCAGATGAGCAGTTCTTC.

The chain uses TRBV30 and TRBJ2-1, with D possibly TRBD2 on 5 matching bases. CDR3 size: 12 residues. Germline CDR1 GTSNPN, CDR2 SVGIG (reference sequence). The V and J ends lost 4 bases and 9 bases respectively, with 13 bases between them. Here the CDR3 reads CAWNSGLGEQFF. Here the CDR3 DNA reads TGTGCCTGGAACTCGGGGTTGGGTGAGCAGTTCTTC.

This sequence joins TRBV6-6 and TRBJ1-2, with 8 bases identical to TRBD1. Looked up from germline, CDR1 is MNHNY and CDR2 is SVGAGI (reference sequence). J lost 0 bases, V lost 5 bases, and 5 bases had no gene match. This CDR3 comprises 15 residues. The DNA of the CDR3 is TGTGCCAGCAGTCGCGGACAGGGAGCTAACTATGGCTACACCTTC. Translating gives CASSRGQGANYGYTF.

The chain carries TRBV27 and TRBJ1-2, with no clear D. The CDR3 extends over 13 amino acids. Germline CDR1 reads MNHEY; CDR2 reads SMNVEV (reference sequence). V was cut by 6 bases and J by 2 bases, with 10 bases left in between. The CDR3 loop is CASRSLGNYGYTF. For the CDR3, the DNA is TGTGCCAGCAGGTCGCTCGGGAACTATGGCTACACCTTC.

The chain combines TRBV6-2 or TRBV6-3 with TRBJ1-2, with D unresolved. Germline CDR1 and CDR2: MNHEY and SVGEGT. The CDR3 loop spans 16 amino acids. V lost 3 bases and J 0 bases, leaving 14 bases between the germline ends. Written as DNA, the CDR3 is TGTGCCAGCAGTTATCTTCCAGCCGGGGCTAACTATGGCTACACCTTC. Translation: CASSYLPAGANYGYTF.

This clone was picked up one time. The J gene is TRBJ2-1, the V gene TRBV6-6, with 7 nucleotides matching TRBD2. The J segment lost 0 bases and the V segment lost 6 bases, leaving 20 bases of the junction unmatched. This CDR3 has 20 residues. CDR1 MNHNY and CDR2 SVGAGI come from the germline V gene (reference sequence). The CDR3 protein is CASSRGGPGSPTSSYNEQFF. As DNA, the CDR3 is TGTGCCAGCAGCCGCGGGGGTCCCGGGAGCCCCACGAGCTCCTACAATGAGCAGTTCTTC.

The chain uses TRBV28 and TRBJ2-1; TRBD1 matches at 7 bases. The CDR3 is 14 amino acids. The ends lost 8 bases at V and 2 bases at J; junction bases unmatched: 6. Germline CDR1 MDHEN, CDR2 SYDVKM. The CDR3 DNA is TGTGCCAGCGGTAACACAGGGGCCTACAATGAGCAGTTCTTC. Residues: CASGNTGAYNEQFF.

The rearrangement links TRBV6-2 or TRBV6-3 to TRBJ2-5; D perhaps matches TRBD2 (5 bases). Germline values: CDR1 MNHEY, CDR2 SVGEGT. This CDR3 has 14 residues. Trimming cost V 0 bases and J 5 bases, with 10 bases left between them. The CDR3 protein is CASSYSASLETQYF. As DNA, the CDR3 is TGTGCCAGCAGTTACTCCGCTAGCTTGGAGACCCAGTACTTC.

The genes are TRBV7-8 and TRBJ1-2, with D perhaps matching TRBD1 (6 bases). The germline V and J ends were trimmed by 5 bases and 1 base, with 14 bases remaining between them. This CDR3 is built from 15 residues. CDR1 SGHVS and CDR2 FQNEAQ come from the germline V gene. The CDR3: CASSPSRGHNYGYTF. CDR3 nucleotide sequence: TGTGCCAGCAGCCCCAGTAGGGGACATAACTATGGCTACACCTTC.